At least ten counts were recorded for the clone carrying this T cell receptor (beta chain). Antigen specificity is unknown. From RNA transcripts, TCR beta CDR3 regions were amplified. The study used the HTBI primer set for a first-round RT-PCR of the TCR CDR3. TCRdb itself ran the multiplex PCR reads through MiXCR, one entry per CDR3 protein. The sample records 500,000 to 750,000 distinct CDR3 sequences, around 46% being singletons. This entry belongs to a study of T cells in Graves' hyperthyroidism and ophthalmopathy. Broader study findings: Also found in blood were most expanded thyroid clonotypes above 0.001.

The germline V gene encodes CDR1 MNHEY and CDR2 SVGAGI. V was pared by 7 bases and J by 7 bases, with 3 bases of the junction left unmatched. This CDR3 has 11 residues. Material: peripheral blood or thyroid tissue (not recorded which). This sequence was found in a woman between 18 and 29 years old with Graves' hyperthyroidism. The chain is built from TRBV6-5 and TRBJ1-2, with 7 bases matching TRBD1. CDR3 coding DNA: TGTGCCAGCACAGGGGGTATTGGCTACACCTTC. This codes for CASTGGIGYTF.